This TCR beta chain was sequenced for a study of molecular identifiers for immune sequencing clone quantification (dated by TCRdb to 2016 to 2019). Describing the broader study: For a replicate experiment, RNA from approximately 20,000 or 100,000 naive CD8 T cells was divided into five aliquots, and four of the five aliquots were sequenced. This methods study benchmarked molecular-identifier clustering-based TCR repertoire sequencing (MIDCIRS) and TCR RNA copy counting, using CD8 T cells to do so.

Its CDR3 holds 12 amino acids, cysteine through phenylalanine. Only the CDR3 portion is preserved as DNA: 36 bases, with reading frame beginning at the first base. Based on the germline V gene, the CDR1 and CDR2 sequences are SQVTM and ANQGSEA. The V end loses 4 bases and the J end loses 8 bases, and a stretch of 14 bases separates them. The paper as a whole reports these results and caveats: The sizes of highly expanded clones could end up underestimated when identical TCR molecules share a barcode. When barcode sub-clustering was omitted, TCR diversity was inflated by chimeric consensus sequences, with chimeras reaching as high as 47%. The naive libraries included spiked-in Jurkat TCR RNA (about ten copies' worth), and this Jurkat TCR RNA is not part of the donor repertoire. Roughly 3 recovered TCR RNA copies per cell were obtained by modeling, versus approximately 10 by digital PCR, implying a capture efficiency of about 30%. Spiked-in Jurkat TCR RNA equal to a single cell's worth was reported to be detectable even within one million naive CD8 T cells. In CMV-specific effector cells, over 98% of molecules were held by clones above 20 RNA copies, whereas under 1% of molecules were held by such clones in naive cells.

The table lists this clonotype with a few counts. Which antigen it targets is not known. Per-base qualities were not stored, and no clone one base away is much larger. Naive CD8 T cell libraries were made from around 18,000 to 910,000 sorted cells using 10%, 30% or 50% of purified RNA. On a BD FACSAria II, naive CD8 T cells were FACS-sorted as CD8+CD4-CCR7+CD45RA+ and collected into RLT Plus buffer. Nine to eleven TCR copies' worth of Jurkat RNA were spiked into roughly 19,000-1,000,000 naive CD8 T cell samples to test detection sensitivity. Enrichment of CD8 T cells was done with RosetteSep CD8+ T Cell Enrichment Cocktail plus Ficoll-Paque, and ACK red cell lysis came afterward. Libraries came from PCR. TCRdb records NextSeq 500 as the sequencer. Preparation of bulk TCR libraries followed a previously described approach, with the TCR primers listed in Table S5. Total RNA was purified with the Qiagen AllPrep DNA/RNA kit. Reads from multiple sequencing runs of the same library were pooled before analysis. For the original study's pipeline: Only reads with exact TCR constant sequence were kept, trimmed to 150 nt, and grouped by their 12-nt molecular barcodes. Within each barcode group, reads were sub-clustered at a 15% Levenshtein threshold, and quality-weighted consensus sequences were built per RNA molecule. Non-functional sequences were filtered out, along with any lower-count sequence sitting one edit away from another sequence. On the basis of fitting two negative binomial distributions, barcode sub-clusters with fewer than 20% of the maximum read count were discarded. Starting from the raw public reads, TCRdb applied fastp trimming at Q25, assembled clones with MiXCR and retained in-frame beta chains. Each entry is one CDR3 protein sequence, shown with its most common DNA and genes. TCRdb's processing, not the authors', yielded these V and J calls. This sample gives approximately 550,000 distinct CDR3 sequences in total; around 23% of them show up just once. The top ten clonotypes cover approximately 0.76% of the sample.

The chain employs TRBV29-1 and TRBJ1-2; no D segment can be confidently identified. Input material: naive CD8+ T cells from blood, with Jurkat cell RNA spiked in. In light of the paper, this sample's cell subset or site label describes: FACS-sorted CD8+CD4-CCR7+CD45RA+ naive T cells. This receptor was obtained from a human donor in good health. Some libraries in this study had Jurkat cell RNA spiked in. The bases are TGCAGCGTTGTTTACTGGGATGGGGGCTACACCTTC. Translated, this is CSVVYWDGGYTF.